This T cell receptor beta chain was recorded in a study of T cell responses to AZD1222 COVID-19 vaccine. Study results and caveats: Clonal diversity was possibly underestimated, and white British individuals and females predominated among donors.

CDR1 is SGHTA and CDR2 is FQGNSA in the germline V gene. V dropped 7 bases and J dropped 6; count of bases not matched to a gene: 8. There are 14 residues in the CDR3. Clones were read by immunoSEQ multiplex PCR, and TCRdb kept only the in-frame ones, dropping some. The table lists 120,000 to 150,000 clones, approximately 89% of them singletons, with less than 15% in the top ten. Worth noting for this clone: Its antigen is unknown.

The sequence was collected from an adult in good health. Specimen: peripheral blood, collected on day 0 of AZD1222 vaccination. The chain links TRBV7-2 to TRBJ1-4; 7 bases line up with TRBD1. The CDR3 spells CASTPTTGDEKLFF. Written as DNA, the CDR3 is TGTGCCAGCACCCCAACCACAGGGGATGAAAAACTGTTTTTT. Full variable domain (remainder filled in from reference TRBV7-2 and TRBJ1-4): GAGVSQSPSNKVTEKGKDVELRCDPISGHTALYWYRQSLGQGLEFLIYFQGNSAPDKSGLPSDRFSAERTGGSVSTLTIQRTQQEDSAVYLCASTPTTGDEKLFFGSGTQLSVL.